This T cell receptor beta chain was obtained from a study of sequential checkpoint blockade in melanoma. Study background: Maintenance nivolumab came after either treatment sequence.

Documented treatment: randomized to nivolumab then ipilimumab (arm A) or the reverse (arm B). Patients had received no earlier DNA-damaging chemotherapy. From thawed PBMCs, live CD3+CD8+ cells negative for CD19 and CD56 were sorted. Method: immunoSEQ multiplex PCR; TCRdb's copy keeps in-frame clones and lacks some. Of about 4,600 clones in the sample, about three fifths were seen once. The input for sequencing was CD8+ T cells sorted from blood (inferred from file names), taken from a patient given nivolumab and ipilimumab in sequence. This receptor was taken from a human donor with melanoma.

The DNA of the CDR3 is TGCGCCAGCAGCCAAGATGGCGGGAGCGGCGATGAGCAGTTCTTC. This encodes CASSQDGGSGDEQFF. This chain joins TRBV4-1 and TRBJ2-1, with 7 bases fitting TRBD2. This CDR3 contains 15 residues. The germline V gene has CDR1 MGHRA and CDR2 YSYEKL. V shed 0 bases and J 8 bases; nucleotides not matched to a gene: 7.